This section outlines one TCR beta chain sequence together with its context. This clone occurred once. It has no known antigen specificity. Base qualities are not provided; no much larger clone lies one nucleotide away. These data are taken from a study of graft-versus-host responses after intestinal transplantation (dated by TCRdb to the early 2020s). Regarding the complete study: Multivisceral, liver-intestinal, or isolated intestinal transplants were received by the recipients. Anti-thymocyte globulin induction was given to all recipients, followed by maintenance tacrolimus and steroids for roughly 3 years. To identify alloreactive clones, pre-transplant mixed lymphocyte reaction products were sequenced and compared with unstimulated pre-transplant donor and recipient T cells. The cohort enrolled some 23 intestinal transplant recipients including one retransplant, and 3 patients lacking pretransplant specimens were excluded. Instead of going to the commercial service, samples from a few later patients were sequenced in-house on an Illumina MiSeq and processed with MiXCR. Bulk TCR-beta CDR3 sequencing was used to track graft-versus-host and host-versus-graft alloreactive T cell clones in the graft, circulation and bone marrow after intestinal transplantation. Donor T cell macrochimerism was defined as a peak of at least 4% donor T cells among recipient peripheral blood mononuclear cells. The full study reports these points: In patients with donor T cell macrochimerism, the allografts had high GvH to HvG T cell clonal ratios. The relatively low number and heterogeneity of intestinal transplant patients limited the conclusions. GvH clones were detected in recipient bone marrow, and some of these GvH clones were observed earlier in ileal mucosa or blood, consistent with an intestinal mucosal origin. Early after transplant, peak levels of circulating GvH clones were associated with declines in HvG clones.

Intraepithelial and lamina propria lymphocytes were isolated from graft specimens using dithiothreitol, EDTA incubations and collagenase D digestion. Serial intestinal graft biopsy specimens collected up to 600 days after transplant underwent bulk TCR-beta sequencing. V is shortened by 4 bases, J by 0 bases, and the region joining them spans 9 bases. Its CDR3 holds 14 amino acids, cysteine through phenylalanine. Just the 42-base CDR3 DNA is kept, in frame starting at base 1. CDR1 and CDR2 are drawn from the germline V gene: SGHDN, FVKESK. Preparation of the library involved the immunoSEQ multiplex PCR assay. Adaptive Biotechnologies carried out high-throughput TCR-beta CDR3 sequencing of genomic DNA for most patients. The paper's data handling went like this. TCR sequencing data were retrieved from Adaptive's ImmunoSEQ software for about 17 patients, whereas three other patients were processed with MiXCR and VDJtools. CDR3 nucleotide sequences shared between donor and recipient were removed because their origin could not be assigned. Alloreactive clones required at least 2-fold expansion over unstimulated cells and minimum CFSE-low frequency of 0.002% (template counts) or 0.001% (read counts). Mappable clones were those detected in sequenced pre-transplant spleen, lymph node, or MLR CFSE-low populations of the donor or recipient. Cumulative frequency of alloreactive clones was calculated as a percentage of all sequences weighted by copy number. TCRdb stores this immuneACCESS table with in-frame sequences only. Part of the clones is absent; in the studies checked, under half of the shortfall reflects unresolved V genes, and no reason is known for the rest. V and J calls plus clone size are reproduced from that table; the DNA served to infer D and trimming. The sample data list 15,000 to 20,000 clones, and around 82% of these were observed just once. 5.5% of the sample lies in the top ten.

The V and J segments used are TRBV14 and TRBJ1-1; the D gene lacks a confident call. This clonotype originated in a human patient who received an intestinal transplant, so some T cells may come from the graft donor. The specimen comprised ileum tissue, sampled 17 days after transplant. For the CDR3, the sequence is CASSRAGMNTEAFF. The DNA sequence follows: TGTGCCAGCAGCCGAGCTGGTATGAACACTGAAGCTTTCTTT.